This T cell receptor (beta chain) was sequenced for a study of OX40 agonist ivuxolimab in advanced cancers. General observations from the study: Partial responders at 0.1-3.0 mg/kg had among the lowest clonal expansion. Dose levels from 0.1 to 3.0 mg/kg saw CD4+ and CD8+ blood T cells expand clonally by week 6.

This clone occurred a few times. Its antigen is as yet unknown. The CDR3 length is 14 residues. Looked up from germline, CDR1 is MNHNY and CDR2 is SVGAGI (reference sequence). Trimming removed 5 bases at V and 5 bases at J, with 15 bases between. Samples were taken at baseline and on day 1 of cycles 4 and 7. Libraries were prepared by immunoSEQ multiplex PCR; TCRdb keeps only in-frame clonotypes and omits some of them. This sample has 60,000 to 65,000 clones, with more than 85% found just once. The chain has TRBV6-6 and TRBJ1-2; weak D call: TRBD1 (5 bases). This material consisted of CD4+ or CD8+ T cells sorted from blood, taken in a trial of the OX40 agonist ivuxolimab. This clonotype was sampled from an adult with an advanced solid tumor such as melanoma, head and neck, liver or kidney cancer. CDR3 in DNA: TGTGCCAGCAGTGCGGACACGGGGCGGTATGGCTACACCTTC. This sequence encodes CASSADTGRYGYTF.